A selection of T cell receptor beta chains follows, all from one sample in a study of T cell responses to AZD1222 COVID-19 vaccine. The protocol was immunoSEQ multiplex PCR, while the TCRdb copy is restricted to in-frame clones and leaves out a portion. Among 90,000 to 100,000 clones listed, roughly 88% were seen once. This specimen consisted of peripheral blood, obtained on day 0 of AZD1222 vaccination. The receptor set was obtained from an adult in good health. The CDR3 runs from the conserved cysteine through the conserved F or W. A D gene is named only where the DNA matches it firmly. The size entry is marked missing in some rows and otherwise reads once, few, many or a size class.

TRBV27,.,TRBJ2-7,14,.,CASSFGGNDYEQYF,TGTGCCAGCAGTTTTGGAGGGAACGACTACGAGCAGTACTTC
TRBV7-3,.,TRBJ2-7,13,.,CASSQGRLGEQYF,TGTGCCAGCAGCCAGGGACGTTTGGGGGAGCAGTACTTC
TRBV6-2/TRBV6-3,.,TRBJ1-5,16,.,CASSYPIQGSNQPQHF,TGTGCCAGCAGTTACCCTATCCAGGGTAGCAATCAGCCCCAGCATTTT
TRBV6-8,TRBD2,TRBJ2-6,19,.,CASSYPGLAGGPGANVLTF,TGTGCCAGCAGTTACCCGGGACTAGCGGGAGGGCCCGGGGCCAACGTCCTGACTTTC
TRBV28,TRBD1,TRBJ2-2,17,.,CASNPVGGQGITGELFF,TGTGCCAGCAACCCCGTGGGGGGACAGGGGATCACCGGGGAGCTGTTTTTT
TRBV2,TRBD1,TRBJ2-5,14,.,CASSRQGVQETQYF,TGTGCCAGCAGTCGACAGGGGGTACAAGAGACCCAGTACTTC
TRBV2,.,TRBJ1-2,12,.,CASSIKWDGYTF,TGTGCCAGCAGCATAAAGTGGGATGGCTACACCTTC
TRBV5-1,TRBD1,TRBJ2-1,14,once,CASKVTQGGDEQFF,TGCGCCAGCAAAGTAACACAGGGGGGCGATGAGCAGTTCTTC
TRBV7-9,TRBD2,TRBJ2-7,14,.,CASSTSGRRGEQYF,TGTGCCAGCAGCACCAGCGGGAGACGGGGGGAGCAGTACTTC
TRBV6-2/TRBV6-3,.,TRBJ2-7,15,.,CASSRGGYARDEQYF,TGTGCCAGCAGCCGAGGGGGGTACGCAAGAGACGAGCAGTACTTC
TRBV19,TRBD2,TRBJ2-5,13,.,CASSTGTRETQYF,TGTGCCAGTAGTACCGGGACTAGGGAGACCCAGTACTTC
TRBV4-1,TRBD2,TRBJ2-7,14,.,CASRRLAGGYEQYF,TGCGCCAGCCGCCGACTAGCGGGAGGCTACGAGCAGTACTTC
TRBV9,.,TRBJ2-6,17,.,CASSVALRISGANVLTF,TGTGCCAGCAGCGTAGCCCTTAGGATCTCTGGGGCCAACGTCCTGACTTTC
TRBV6-1,TRBD2,TRBJ2-1,16,once,CASRELAGRSYNEQFF,TGTGCCAGCAGGGAACTAGCGGGCCGATCCTACAATGAGCAGTTCTTC
TRBV4-1,.,TRBJ2-7,18,.,CASSRLPRIRDMSYEQYF,TGCGCCAGCAGCCGCTTGCCACGGATTCGGGACATGTCCTACGAGCAGTACTTC
TRBV5-6,.,TRBJ1-5,15,.,CASSLLGDSNQPQHF,TGTGCCAGCAGCTTGTTAGGGGATAGCAATCAGCCCCAGCATTTT
TRBV2,.,TRBJ1-1,15,.,CASSDTGPLNTEAFF,TGTGCCAGCAGTGATACAGGACCCCTGAACACTGAAGCTTTCTTT
TRBV19,.,TRBJ1-1,14,.,CASSGGVRNTEAFF,TGTGCCAGTAGTGGGGGAGTGCGGAACACTGAAGCTTTCTTT
TRBV24-1,.,TRBJ2-5,14,.,CATSDSSGGETQYF,TGTGCCACCAGTGATTCTAGTGGAGGAGAGACCCAGTACTTC
TRBV5-5,TRBD1,TRBJ2-3,15,.,CASSPGTGGSHLQYF,TGTGCCAGCAGCCCGGGGACAGGGGGCTCGCACCTGCAGTATTTT
TRBV19,TRBD2,TRBJ2-3,14,once,CATALAASTDTQYF,TGTGCCACCGCACTAGCGGCTAGCACAGATACGCAGTATTTT
TRBV5-1,TRBD1,TRBJ1-2,15,.,CASSDFIGTGVGYTF,TGCGCCAGCAGCGACTTTATTGGGACAGGGGTCGGCTACACCTTC
TRBV6-4,.,TRBJ2-3,13,.,CASSDSVLDTQYF,TGTGCCAGCAGTGACTCGGTTTTAGATACGCAGTATTTT
TRBV28,.,TRBJ1-4,12,few,CAGGQPNEKLFF,TGTGCCGGGGGGCAGCCTAATGAAAAACTGTTTTTT
TRBV24-1,.,TRBJ2-7,14,.,CATSPGVGDYEQYF,TGTGCCACTTCACCAGGAGTAGGGGACTACGAGCAGTACTTC
TRBV2,.,TRBJ1-6,14,.,CASSGVGGGSPLHF,TGTGCCAGCAGTGGAGTGGGGGGCGGTTCACCCCTCCACTTT
TRBV5-4,TRBD1,TRBJ1-1,15,.,CASSLTGQGMTEAFF,TGTGCCAGCAGCTTGACGGGACAGGGTATGACTGAAGCTTTCTTT
TRBV19,TRBD2,TRBJ2-1,13,.,CASSGSAYNEQFF,TGTGCCAGCAGCGGGAGCGCCTACAATGAGCAGTTCTTC
TRBV6-4,TRBD1,TRBJ1-6,14,.,CASEYRDRNSPLHF,TGTGCCTCCGAATACCGGGACAGAAATTCACCCCTCCACTTT
TRBV27,.,TRBJ1-2,14,.,CASSSTWTAYGYTF,TGTGCCAGCAGTTCAACCTGGACAGCCTATGGCTACACCTTC
TRBV7-9,.,TRBJ2-3,14,once,CASGIASILDTQYF,TGTGCCAGCGGGATAGCCTCTATACTGGATACGCAGTATTTT
TRBV2,TRBD1,TRBJ1-1,14,.,CASREDRPNTEAFF,TGTGCCAGCAGGGAGGACAGGCCGAACACTGAAGCTTTCTTT
TRBV30,TRBD2,TRBJ2-6,18,.,CAWSRGELGISGANVLTF,TGTGCCTGGTCTCGGGGGGAGCTCGGGATATCTGGGGCCAACGTCCTGACTTTC
TRBV27,.,TRBJ2-7,13,.,CASSFAQYYEQYF,TGTGCCAGCAGTTTCGCACAGTACTACGAGCAGTACTTC
TRBV6-1,.,TRBJ1-1,14,once,CASSEARGRTIAFF,TGTGCCAGCAGTGAAGCGCGGGGCAGGACGATAGCTTTCTTT
TRBV6-2/TRBV6-3,.,TRBJ2-2,18,.,CASSYSLTRLRDTGELFF,TGTGCCAGCAGTTACTCACTGACTAGGTTAAGGGACACCGGGGAGCTGTTTTTT
TRBV30,TRBD2,TRBJ2-7,15,.,CAWSSGTSGRYEQYF,TGTGCCTGGAGCTCCGGGACTAGCGGGAGATACGAGCAGTACTTC
TRBV28,TRBD1,TRBJ1-5,12,.,CASGQGHQPQHF,TGTGCCAGCGGACAGGGACATCAGCCCCAGCATTTT
TRBV6-2/TRBV6-3,TRBD1,TRBJ1-1,15,.,CASSFSGGEGTEAFF,TGTGCCAGCAGTTTTTCAGGGGGCGAGGGCACTGAAGCTTTCTTT
TRBV3-1/TRBV3-2,TRBD2,TRBJ2-7,13,.,CASSPRTSDEQYF,TGTGCCAGCAGCCCCCGGACTAGCGACGAGCAGTACTTC
TRBV2,.,TRBJ2-7,16,.,CASRLSDTGFLYEQYF,TGTGCCAGCAGACTAAGCGACACAGGTTTTTTGTACGAGCAGTACTTC
TRBV27,TRBD2,TRBJ2-7,15,.,CASSFYAGGFYEQYF,TGTGCCAGCAGTTTCTACGCGGGAGGGTTCTACGAGCAGTACTTC
TRBV7-3,TRBD2,TRBJ2-7,15,.,CASSQEVAGRTEQYF,TGTGCCAGCAGCCAAGAGGTAGCGGGAAGAACGGAGCAGTACTTC
TRBV2,TRBD1,TRBJ1-2,13,.,CASSEDRAYGYTF,TGTGCCAGCAGCGAAGACAGGGCTTATGGCTACACCTTC
TRBV6-6,.,TRBJ1-1,14,.,CASSYSASVPEAFF,TGTGCCAGCAGTTACTCGGCGTCCGTCCCTGAAGCTTTCTTT
TRBV18,.,TRBJ2-1,13,.,CASSPLDGNEQFF,TGTGCCAGCTCACCGCTAGACGGCAATGAGCAGTTCTTC
TRBV2,TRBD1,TRBJ1-4,14,.,CASLPDRGNEKLFF,TGTGCCAGCCTGCCGGACAGGGGCAATGAAAAACTGTTTTTT
TRBV27,TRBD1,TRBJ1-1,16,.,CASSSNRGVGSTEAFF,TGTGCCAGCAGTTCGAACAGGGGAGTGGGTTCAACTGAAGCTTTCTTT
TRBV10-3,.,TRBJ1-3,14,.,CAISSERSGNTIYF,TGTGCCATCAGTAGTGAGCGCTCTGGAAACACCATATATTTT
TRBV30,.,TRBJ1-1,16,.,CAWSTHGGRDLTEAFF,TGTGCCTGGAGTACCCACGGCGGCAGAGACCTCACTGAAGCTTTCTTT
TRBV4-1,.,TRBJ1-3,15,.,CASSQRREPGNTIYF,TGCGCCAGCAGCCAGCGCCGGGAACCTGGAAACACCATATATTTT
TRBV2,TRBD2,TRBJ2-5,14,.,CARRKREEGETQYF,TGTGCCAGGCGGAAGCGGGAGGAAGGAGAGACCCAGTACTTC
TRBV18,TRBD1,TRBJ1-1,15,.,CASSRQGAVGTEAFF,TGTGCCAGCTCCCGACAGGGGGCGGTTGGCACTGAAGCTTTCTTT
TRBV3-1/TRBV3-2,TRBD1,TRBJ1-1,13,.,CASSRQGGTEAFF,TGTGCCAGCAGCCGACAGGGTGGAACTGAAGCTTTCTTT
TRBV5-1,.,TRBJ2-2,16,.,CASSLTTSGDTGELFF,TGCGCCAGCAGCTTGACGACTAGTGGCGACACCGGGGAGCTGTTTTTT
TRBV11-3,TRBD2,TRBJ2-1,16,.,CASSLGLAGVLDEQFF,TGTGCCAGCAGCTTAGGACTAGCGGGAGTCCTCGATGAGCAGTTCTTC
TRBV7-9,.,TRBJ2-1,14,.,CASSLDTATSEQFF,TGTGCCAGCAGCTTAGACACAGCTACTAGTGAGCAGTTCTTC
TRBV7-2,TRBD1,TRBJ1-6,15,.,CASSSVGTGGSPLHF,TGTGCCAGCAGCTCAGTTGGGACAGGGGGCTCACCCCTCCACTTT